This record looks at one TCR beta chain sequence and its context. This record belongs to a study of blood T cell repertoires in COVID-19. Whole-study context: Acute and convalescent COVID-19 samples came from the United States, Italy and Spain.

There are 14 residues in the CDR3. V lost 1 base to trimming and J lost 6 bases, with 12 bases between them. Germline CDR1 is SGHRS and CDR2 is YFSETQ. In the original analysis: Amplifying reference gene primers gave estimates of nucleated cell counts. Sequencing was performed with immunoSEQ multiplex PCR; in TCRdb, only in-frame clones are kept and a portion is missing. From that table come the V and J calls and clone size; the DNA was used to work out D and trimming. Of 35,000 to 50,000 clones listed, 70% to 90% are singletons. The sequence came from a man in his 70s with acute or convalescent COVID-19. Sequencing was performed on peripheral blood. The J gene is TRBJ2-3, the V gene TRBV5-1; D gene ambiguous. This CDR3 reads CASSLQATPDTQYF. The CDR3 DNA sequence: TGCGCCAGCAGCTTGCAAGCCACCCCGGATACGCAGTATTTT. Together with reference TRBV5-1 and TRBJ2-3, the CDR3 gives the full variable domain: KAGVTQTPRYLIKTRGQQVTLSCSPISGHRSVSWYQQTPGQGLQFLFEYFSETQRNKGNFPGRFSGRQFSNSRSEMNVSTLELGDSALYLCASSLQATPDTQYFGPGTRLTVL.